The 8 T cell receptor beta chains presented below share a single source sample, sequenced in a study of blood T cell repertoires in COVID-19. Produced via immunoSEQ multiplex PCR; TCRdb's table is partial and in-frame only. The sample lists roughly 230,000 clones; about 84% were seen once. Sequenced sample: peripheral blood. These TCRs come from a woman older than 75 with acute or convalescent COVID-19.

The chain combines TRBV18 with TRBJ2-7; 10 nucleotides line up with TRBD2. Trimming removed 2 bases from V and 3 bases from J; junction bases left unmatched: 4. The CDR3 spans 15 residues. CDR1 is KGHSH and CDR2 is LQKENI in the germline V gene. DNA for the CDR3: TGTGCCAGCTCACCAGAGCTAGCGGGAGTCTACGAGCAGTACTTC. It codes for CASSPELAGVYEQYF.

The chain combines TRBV5-1 with TRBJ2-3, with TRBD1 identical over 7 bases. J lost 4 bases, V lost 0 bases, and 2 bases had no gene match. This CDR3 has 14 residues. Germline CDR1 and CDR2: SGHRS and YFSETQ. Written as DNA, the CDR3 is TGCGCCAGCAGCTTGGAGGGGGCCTCAGATACGCAGTATTTT. Translation: CASSLEGASDTQYF.

The CDR3 nucleotides are TGTGCCAGCAGTTTAACCCCCCCGACAGGGCCTTACAATGAGCAGTTCTTC. Translated: CASSLTPPTGPYNEQFF. This chain uses TRBV27 with TRBJ2-1, with 7 bases that match TRBD1. V gave up 2 bases and J gave up 4 bases; unmatched junction bases: 11. CDR1 and CDR2 from the germline V gene are MNHEY and SMNVEV (reference sequence). This CDR3 comprises 17 residues.

The chain combines TRBV9 with TRBJ1-5, with a tentative D call TRBD1 (6 bases). Germline V gene lookup returns CDR1 SGDLS and CDR2 YYNGEE. Trimming stripped 0 bases from V and 5 bases from J, with 12 bases between. The CDR3 is 15 residues long. The CDR3 nucleotides read TGTGCCAGCAGCGTAGGCCCACAGGGAGATCAGCCCCAGCATTTT. It specifies CASSVGPQGDQPQHF.

The chain couples TRBV28 to TRBJ2-3; D is unclear. CDR3 size: 14 residues. V lost 5 bases, J lost 0 bases, and 9 bases lay in between. Germline loops: CDR1 MDHEN, CDR2 SYDVKM. The CDR3: CASSGDHSTDTQYF. The CDR3 DNA follows: TGTGCCAGCAGTGGAGACCATAGCACAGATACGCAGTATTTT.

V gene TRBV29-1 combines with J gene TRBJ1-1, with D maybe TRBD1 (6 bases). Between the trimmed V and J ends, which lost 6 bases and 4 bases, there was a span of 18 bases. The CDR3 has 14 amino acids. The germline V gene encodes CDR1 SQVTM and CDR2 ANQGSEA. The CDR3 nucleotides are TGCAGCGTACAGGGTTCATCCCATCTCACTGAAGCTTTCTTT. Protein: CSVQGSSHLTEAFF.

The chain joins TRBV5-4 to TRBJ2-6; tentative D call: TRBD2 (6 bases). The CDR3 is 17 amino acids. Germline V CDR1 and CDR2: SGHNT, YYREEE (reference sequence). Trimming took off 2 bases at V and 0 bases at J, with 12 bases between the two ends. The CDR3 is CASSFSGTHSGANVLTF. DNA for the CDR3: TGTGCCAGCAGCTTCTCCGGGACTCACTCTGGGGCCAACGTCCTGACTTTC.

The chain recombines TRBV13 with TRBJ2-5; D gene uncertain. The V end was cut by 3 bases, the J end by 3 bases, with 11 bases between. Germline values: CDR1 PRHDT, CDR2 FYEKMQ (reference sequence). This CDR3 is 14 amino acids long. CDR3 sequence (DNA): TGTGCCAGCAGCTTCCGACATTCAAAAGAGACCCAGTACTTC. It yields the protein CASSFRHSKETQYF.